This is a list of T cell receptor beta chains from one sample in a study of blood T cells in healthy people across ages. TCRdb itself ran the 5' RACE reads through MiXCR, one entry per CDR3 protein. The sample contains approximately 490,000 distinct CDR3 sequences, around 24% of which appear only once. These same data were also listed under a study on T cells of mothers and their children.

Sequencing input: blood. The receptors derive from a boy between 10 and 17 years old in good health. Each CDR3 is given with its conserved first and last residue. Each record gives: V gene, clone size, D gene, J gene, CDR3 DNA, CDR3 protein. D genes are given only for firm matches. Part of the rows lack a size; the others show once, few, many or a class for expanded clones.

>TRBV19|NA|NA|TRBJ1-2
TGTGCCAGTAGTACTGTCCCGGACTATGGCTACACCTTC
CASSTVPDYGYTF
>TRBV5-1|few|NA|TRBJ2-3
TGCGCCAGCGGCTTGGACGGGACCACAGATACGCAGTATTTT
CASGLDGTTDTQYF
>TRBV11-2|NA|TRBD1|TRBJ2-7
TGTGCCAGCACCAAGATCGGGACAGCTTACGAGCAGTACTTC
CASTKIGTAYEQYF
>TRBV29-1|few|NA|TRBJ2-7
TGCAGCGTTGTTCCGATGATGGGGTACGAGCAGTACTTC
CSVVPMMGYEQYF
>TRBV7-8|NA|TRBD1|TRBJ2-6
TGTGCCAGCGGACAGGGGGTCTCTGGGGCCAACGTCCTGACTTTC
CASGQGVSGANVLTF
>TRBV21-1|NA|NA|TRBJ2-7
TGTGCCAGCATTCGTAGCGGCTACGAGCAGTACTTC
CASIRSGYEQYF
>TRBV12-3/TRBV12-4|few|TRBD1|TRBJ1-5
TGTGCCAGCAGTTCCGGGACAGGGAGGCTCGTAAATCAGCCCCAGCATTTT
CASSSGTGRLVNQPQHF
>TRBV11-2|NA|NA|TRBJ2-1
TGTGCCAGCAGCCTGGGACTGCCCCTACAGGGATCCTACAATGAGCAGTTCTTC
CASSLGLPLQGSYNEQFF
>TRBV6-1|few|NA|TRBJ1-2
TGTGCCAGCGAGGGTGAGACAGGAGCTAACTATGGCTACACCTTC
CASEGETGANYGYTF
>TRBV20-1|NA|NA|TRBJ1-4
TGCAGTGCTAGAACGAGAACTCCAACTGAAAAACTGTTTTTT
CSARTRTPTEKLFF
>TRBV20-1|few|TRBD2|TRBJ2-7
TGCAGTGCTAGTGGGCTAGCGGGAGGTTCCTACGAGCAGTACTTC
CSASGLAGGSYEQYF